A single sample gave rise to the 13 T cell receptor beta chains below, sequenced in a study of blood T cell repertoires in COVID-19. Libraries were prepared by immunoSEQ multiplex PCR; TCRdb keeps only in-frame clonotypes and omits some of them. The sample lists around 72,000 clones, 80% to 95% occurring once. Sequences were obtained from peripheral blood. The receptors shown here come from a human donor with active COVID-19. The donor label of this sample is uncertain.

This clone is a singleton in its sample. V is TRBV5-6 and J is TRBJ1-2, with D perhaps TRBD1 (5 bases). Between the trimmed V and J ends, which lost 3 bases and 7 bases, there was a span of 16 bases. Germline values: CDR1 SGHDT, CDR2 YYEEEE. The CDR3 consists of 14 residues. CDR3 nucleotides: TGTGCCAGCAGCTGGGGGGGAGAAATCGTTGGCTACACCTTC. Amino acids: CASSWGGEIVGYTF.

This clone was seen a single time. The rearrangement joins TRBV27 to TRBJ1-1, with TRBD1 matching 7 bases. V trimming: 5 bases; J trimming: 11 bases; junction bases outside the gene matches: 8. Germline values: CDR1 MNHEY, CDR2 SMNVEV (reference sequence). This CDR3 is 12 amino acids long. The CDR3 loop is CASSTSTGTAFF. The CDR3 nucleotides read TGTGCCAGCAGTACCTCGACAGGGACCGCTTTCTTT.

The rearrangement joins TRBV28 to TRBJ1-2, with no clear D. Germline V CDR1 and CDR2: MDHEN, SYDVKM. The CDR3 totals 13 residues. V was trimmed by 6 bases and J by 4 bases, leaving 12 bases between them. The CDR3 bases are TGTGCCAGCAGATCCCGCCTCGGCTATGGCTACACCTTC. Translated, it gives CASRSRLGYGYTF.

This chain links TRBV6-1 with TRBJ2-7, with 11 nucleotides matching TRBD2. Germline CDR1 MNHNS, CDR2 SASEGT. This CDR3 comprises 18 residues. V shed 2 bases, J shed 3 bases, and the junction held 12 bases outside the gene matches. CDR3 region: CASSEQRSGRAARYEQYF. CDR3 nucleotides: TGTGCCAGCAGTGAACAGCGTAGCGGGAGGGCCGCCCGCTACGAGCAGTACTTC.

The chain is built from TRBV30 and TRBJ2-1, with TRBD2 identical over 14 bases. Germline V lookup: CDR1 GTSNPN, CDR2 SVGIG (reference sequence). This CDR3 is built from 18 residues. The J segment lost 7 bases and the V segment lost 0 bases, leaving 11 bases of the junction unmatched. CDR3 amino acids: CAWSVVTSGRAIWNEQFF. The CDR3 DNA reads as TGTGCCTGGAGTGTTGTGACTAGCGGGAGGGCCATATGGAATGAGCAGTTCTTC.

The chain links TRBV2 to TRBJ1-4; no firm D call. The V end was cut by 7 bases, the J end by 8 bases, with 17 bases between. The CDR3 covers 14 residues. Germline assignment: CDR1 SNHLY and CDR2 FYNNEI. The CDR3 region has the DNA TGTGCCAGCAATCTAGCCGGCCACGGAGAAAAACTGTTTTTT. Translating gives CASNLAGHGEKLFF.

J is TRBJ2-1 and V is TRBV9; D unresolved. V gave up 0 bases and J gave up 7 bases, with 17 bases separating them. The CDR3 spans 16 residues. The germline V gene encodes CDR1 SGDLS and CDR2 YYNGEE. CDR3 amino acids: CASSVGLGFGLNEQFF. Written as DNA, the CDR3 is TGTGCCAGCAGCGTAGGATTGGGCTTTGGGCTAAATGAGCAGTTCTTC.

V gene TRBV4-3 combines with J gene TRBJ2-7, with D possibly matching TRBD2 (6 bases). Germline loops: CDR1 LGHNA, CDR2 YSLEER. Trimming removed 0 bases at V and 3 bases at J, with 12 bases between. The CDR3 has 15 amino acids. CDR3 residues: CASSQEMRGRYEQYF. As DNA, the CDR3 is TGCGCCAGCAGCCAAGAGATGCGGGGCCGCTACGAGCAGTACTTC.

This clone was seen more than once but under ten times. V usage is TRBV24-1 and J usage is TRBJ2-1, with 8 bases fitting TRBD1. CDR3 size: 12 residues. Germline assignment: CDR1 KGHDR and CDR2 SFDVKD. After removal of 6 bases from V and 8 bases from J, the junction contained 2 bases not matched to a gene. DNA of the CDR3: TGTGCCACCAGTCAGGGGGCATATGAGCAGTTCTTC. It is translated as CATSQGAYEQFF.

This clone was recorded once. The chain joins TRBV7-8 to TRBJ1-1; the D gene is possibly TRBD1 (5 bases). The V end lost 1 base, the J end lost 6 bases, and 12 bases lay between the germline ends. The CDR3 covers 14 residues. Germline CDR1 reads SGHVS; CDR2 reads FQNEAQ. The CDR3 reads CASSLVQGLPEAFF. CDR3 DNA sequence: TGTGCCAGCAGCTTAGTGCAGGGCTTGCCTGAAGCTTTCTTT.

The V call is TRBV21-1, the J call TRBJ1-2; the D segment call TRBD1 is taken from the table without a DNA check. TRBV21-1 is listed as a pseudogene. This CDR3 is built from 14 residues. The CDR3 DNA is TGTGCCAGCAGCAAAGCTGAACAGGCCTATGGCTACACCTTC. Translating it yields CASSKAEQAYGYTF.

The chain is built from TRBV5-1 and TRBJ2-3, with 14 bases matching TRBD2. Germline V lookup: CDR1 SGHRS, CDR2 YFSETQ. V gave up 4 bases and J gave up 5 bases; unmatched junction bases: 3. The CDR3 has 15 residues. The CDR3 is CASSPTSGRGDTQYF. The CDR3 DNA is TGCGCCAGCAGCCCGACTAGCGGGAGGGGAGATACGCAGTATTTT.

The chain uses TRBV5-1 and TRBJ2-7, with 9 bases identical to TRBD2. The CDR3 spans 17 residues. Germline loops: CDR1 SGHRS, CDR2 YFSETQ. Unmatched junction bases numbered 15, after V lost 3 bases and J lost 5 bases. This chain's CDR3 is CASSSRTSELQGNEQYF. The CDR3 DNA is TGCGCCAGCAGCTCGCGGACTAGCGAATTACAGGGAAACGAGCAGTACTTC.